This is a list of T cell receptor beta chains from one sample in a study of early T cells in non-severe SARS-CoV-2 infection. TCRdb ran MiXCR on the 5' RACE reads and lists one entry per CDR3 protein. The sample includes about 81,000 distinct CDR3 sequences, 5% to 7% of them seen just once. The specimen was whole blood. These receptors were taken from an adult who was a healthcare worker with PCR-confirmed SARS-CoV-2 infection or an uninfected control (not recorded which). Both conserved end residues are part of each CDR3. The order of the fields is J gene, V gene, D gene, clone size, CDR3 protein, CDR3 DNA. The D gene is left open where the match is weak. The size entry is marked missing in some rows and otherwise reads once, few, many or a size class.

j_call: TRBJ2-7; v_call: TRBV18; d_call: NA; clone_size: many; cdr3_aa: CASSPRRGEQYF; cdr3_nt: TGTGCCAGCTCACCACGCAGGGGAGAGCAGTACTTC
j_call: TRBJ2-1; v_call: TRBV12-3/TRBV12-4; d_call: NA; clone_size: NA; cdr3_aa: CASSLGSSSRSNEQFF; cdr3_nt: TGTGCCAGCAGTTTAGGTTCTAGTTCGAGAAGCAATGAGCAGTTCTTC
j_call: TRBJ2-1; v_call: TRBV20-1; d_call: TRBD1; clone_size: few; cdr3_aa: CSVSFHLGTVNPNEQFF; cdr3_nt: TGCAGTGTCAGTTTCCATCTTGGGACAGTTAACCCCAATGAGCAGTTCTTC
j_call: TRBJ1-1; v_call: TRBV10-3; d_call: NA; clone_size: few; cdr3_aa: CAISDKRLNTEAFF; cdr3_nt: TGTGCCATCAGCGATAAACGGCTGAACACTGAAGCTTTCTTT
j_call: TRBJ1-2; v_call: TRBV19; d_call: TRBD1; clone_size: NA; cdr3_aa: CASSTGTGSYGYTF; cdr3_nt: TGTGCCAGTAGTACCGGGACAGGAAGTTATGGCTACACCTTC
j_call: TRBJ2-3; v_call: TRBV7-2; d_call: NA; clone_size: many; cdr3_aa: CASSLGLQHTQYF; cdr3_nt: TGTGCCAGCAGCCTCGGGCTGCAGCATACGCAGTATTTT
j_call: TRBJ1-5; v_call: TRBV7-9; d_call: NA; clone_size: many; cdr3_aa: CASSLNYQPQHF; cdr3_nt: TGTGCCAGCAGCTTAAACTATCAGCCCCAGCATTTT
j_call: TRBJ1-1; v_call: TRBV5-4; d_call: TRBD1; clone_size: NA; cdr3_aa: CASSFPQGGITEAFF; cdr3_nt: TGTGCCAGCAGCTTCCCACAGGGGGGGATCACTGAAGCTTTCTTT
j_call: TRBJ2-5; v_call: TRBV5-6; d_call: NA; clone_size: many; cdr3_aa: CASSLPRRSSQETQYF; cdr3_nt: TGTGCCAGCAGCTTACCACGACGGAGCTCCCAAGAGACCCAGTACTTC
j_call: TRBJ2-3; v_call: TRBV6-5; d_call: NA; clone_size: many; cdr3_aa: CASSVGDTQYF; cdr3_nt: TGTGCCAGCTCCGTAGGAGATACGCAGTATTTT
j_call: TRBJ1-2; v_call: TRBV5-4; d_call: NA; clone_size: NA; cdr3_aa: CASRNGQTHGYTF; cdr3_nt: TGTGCCAGCAGAAACGGACAGACCCATGGCTACACCTTC
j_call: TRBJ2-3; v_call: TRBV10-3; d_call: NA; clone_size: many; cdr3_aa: CAISDSGAGGTDTQYF; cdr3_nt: TGTGCCATCAGTGACTCGGGGGCCGGGGGCACAGATACGCAGTATTTT
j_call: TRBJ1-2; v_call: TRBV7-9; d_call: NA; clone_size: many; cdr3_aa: CGWGSYGYTF; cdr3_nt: TGCGGTTGGGGTTCCTATGGCTACACCTTC
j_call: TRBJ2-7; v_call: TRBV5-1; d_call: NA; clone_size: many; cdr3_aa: CASSLEGSSYEQYF; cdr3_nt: TGCGCCAGCAGCTTAGAGGGGAGCTCCTACGAGCAGTACTTC
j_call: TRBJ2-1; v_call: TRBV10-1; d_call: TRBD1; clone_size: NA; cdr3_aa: CASSESGTEAGEQFF; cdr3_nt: TGCGCCAGCAGTGAGTCAGGGACAGAAGCCGGTGAGCAGTTCTTC
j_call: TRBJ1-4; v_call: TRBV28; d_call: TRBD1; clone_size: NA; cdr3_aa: CASSLRQGVGGKLFF; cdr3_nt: TGTGCCAGCAGTTTAAGGCAGGGGGTTGGTGGAAAACTGTTTTTT
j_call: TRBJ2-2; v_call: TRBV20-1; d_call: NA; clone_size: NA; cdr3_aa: CSARAPGQLNTGELFF; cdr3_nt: TGCAGTGCTAGAGCTCCGGGACAATTGAACACCGGGGAGCTGTTTTTT
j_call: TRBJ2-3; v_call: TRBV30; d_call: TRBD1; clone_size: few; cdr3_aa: CAWSVNQGARDTQYF; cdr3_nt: TGTGCCTGGAGTGTAAACCAGGGGGCGAGAGATACGCAGTATTTT
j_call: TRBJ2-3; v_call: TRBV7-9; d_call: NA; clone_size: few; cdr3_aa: CASRPGTDTQYF; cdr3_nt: TGTGCCAGCAGGCCCGGGACAGATACGCAGTATTTT
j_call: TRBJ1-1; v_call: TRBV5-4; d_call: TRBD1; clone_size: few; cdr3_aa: CASSLVRGLTEAFF; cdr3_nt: TGTGCCAGCAGCTTGGTTAGGGGGCTAACTGAAGCTTTCTTT
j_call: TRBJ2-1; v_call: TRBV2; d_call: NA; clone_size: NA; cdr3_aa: CASSKTALEQFF; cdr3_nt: TGTGCCAGCAGTAAAACGGCACTAGAGCAGTTCTTC
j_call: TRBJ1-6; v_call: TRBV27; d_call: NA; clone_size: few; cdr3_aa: CASRAGSSSGLHF; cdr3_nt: TGTGCCAGCAGGGCGGGATCTTCTTCTGGCCTCCACTTT
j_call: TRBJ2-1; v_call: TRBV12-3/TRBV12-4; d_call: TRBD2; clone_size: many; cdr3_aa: CASSPPTSGRGNEQFF; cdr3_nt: TGTGCCAGCAGTCCACCGACTAGCGGGAGGGGGAATGAGCAGTTCTTC
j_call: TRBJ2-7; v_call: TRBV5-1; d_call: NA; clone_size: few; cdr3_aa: CASSLVNGGGYEQYF; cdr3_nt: TGCGCCAGCAGCTTGGTCAATGGAGGGGGTTACGAGCAGTACTTC
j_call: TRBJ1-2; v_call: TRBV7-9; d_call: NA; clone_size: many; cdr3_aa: CASSLIPWQPFNYGYTF; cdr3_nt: TGTGCCAGCAGCTTAATCCCGTGGCAGCCTTTTAACTATGGCTACACCTTC
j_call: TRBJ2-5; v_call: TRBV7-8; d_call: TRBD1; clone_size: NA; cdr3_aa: CASSTRDRRETQYF; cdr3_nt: TGTGCCAGCAGCACCCGGGACAGGCGTGAGACCCAGTACTTC
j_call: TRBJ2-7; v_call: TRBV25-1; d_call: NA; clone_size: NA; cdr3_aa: CASRPDLGQGYEQYF; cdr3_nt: TGTGCCAGCAGACCCGACTTAGGGCAGGGCTACGAGCAGTACTTC
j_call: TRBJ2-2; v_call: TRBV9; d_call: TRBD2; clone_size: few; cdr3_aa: CASSVASGGALGELFF; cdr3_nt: TGTGCCAGCAGCGTAGCGAGCGGGGGGGCCTTAGGGGAGCTGTTTTTT
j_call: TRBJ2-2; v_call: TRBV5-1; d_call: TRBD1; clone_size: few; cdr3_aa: CASSSRTGMMSGELFF; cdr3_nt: TGCGCCAGCAGCTCCAGGACAGGGATGATGTCCGGGGAGCTGTTTTTT
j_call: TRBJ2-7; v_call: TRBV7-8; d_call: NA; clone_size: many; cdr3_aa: CASSSQKGSAYEQYF; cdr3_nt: TGTGCCAGCAGTTCCCAAAAAGGTTCGGCCTACGAGCAGTACTTC
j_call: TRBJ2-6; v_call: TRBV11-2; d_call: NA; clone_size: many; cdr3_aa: CATSGANVLTF; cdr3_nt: TGTGCCACCTCTGGGGCCAACGTCCTGACTTTC
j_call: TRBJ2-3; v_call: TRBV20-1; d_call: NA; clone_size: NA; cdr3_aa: CSASGVGSTDTQYF; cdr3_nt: TGCAGTGCTAGTGGTGTAGGGAGCACAGATACGCAGTATTTT
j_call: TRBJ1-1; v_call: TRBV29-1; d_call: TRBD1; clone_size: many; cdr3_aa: CSANGQGVTPEAFF; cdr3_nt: TGCAGCGCCAATGGACAGGGCGTAACACCTGAAGCTTTCTTT
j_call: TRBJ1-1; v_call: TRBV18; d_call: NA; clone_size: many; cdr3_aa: CASSPYPGNTEAFF; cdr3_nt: TGTGCCAGCTCGCCGTACCCGGGGAACACTGAAGCTTTCTTT
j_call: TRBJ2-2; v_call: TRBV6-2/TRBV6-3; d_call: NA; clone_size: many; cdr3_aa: CASRRQNTGELFF; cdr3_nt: TGTGCCAGCAGAAGACAGAACACCGGGGAGCTGTTTTTT
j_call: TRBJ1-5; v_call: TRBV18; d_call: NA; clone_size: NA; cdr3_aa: CASSPSIGGAGPQHF; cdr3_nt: TGTGCCAGCTCCCCATCAATCGGGGGCGCGGGGCCCCAGCATTTT
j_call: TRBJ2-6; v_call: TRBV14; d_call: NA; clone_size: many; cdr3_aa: CASSQERLGSSGANVLTF; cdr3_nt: TGTGCCAGCAGCCAAGAGAGGTTGGGGAGCTCTGGGGCCAACGTCCTGACTTTC
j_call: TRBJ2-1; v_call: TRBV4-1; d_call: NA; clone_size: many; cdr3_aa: CASSLGTYGEQFF; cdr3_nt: TGCGCCAGCAGCCTAGGGACTTACGGTGAGCAGTTCTTC
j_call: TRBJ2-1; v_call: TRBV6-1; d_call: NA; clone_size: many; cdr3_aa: CASLRPRDNEQFF; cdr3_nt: TGTGCCAGCCTCCGCCCCAGAGACAATGAGCAGTTCTTC
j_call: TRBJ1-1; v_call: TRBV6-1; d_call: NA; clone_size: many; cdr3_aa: CASSEAGGPTEAFF; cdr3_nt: TGTGCCAGCAGTGAAGCGGGGGGGCCAACTGAAGCTTTCTTT
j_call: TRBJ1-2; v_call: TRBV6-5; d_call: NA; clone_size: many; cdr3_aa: CASSRDGADGYTF; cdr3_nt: TGTGCCAGCAGCCGGGACGGAGCGGACGGCTACACCTTC
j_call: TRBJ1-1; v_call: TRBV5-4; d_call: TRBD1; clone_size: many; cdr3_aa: CASSKGQGLGTEAFF; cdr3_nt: TGTGCCAGCAGCAAGGGACAGGGGCTGGGCACTGAAGCTTTCTTT
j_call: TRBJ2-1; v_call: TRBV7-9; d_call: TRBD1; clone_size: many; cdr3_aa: CASSLTRSRDRDNEQFF; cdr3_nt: TGTGCCAGCAGCTTAACCCGAAGCCGGGACAGGGACAATGAGCAGTTCTTC
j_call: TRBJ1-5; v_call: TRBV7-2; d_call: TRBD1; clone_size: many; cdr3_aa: CASSLGGNRGQPQHF; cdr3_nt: TGTGCCAGCAGCTTAGGGGGAAACAGGGGTCAGCCCCAGCATTTT
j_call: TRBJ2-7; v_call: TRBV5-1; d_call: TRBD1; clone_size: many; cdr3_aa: CASSRTGTAYEQYF; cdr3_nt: TGCGCCAGCAGCCGTACCGGGACAGCTTACGAGCAGTACTTC
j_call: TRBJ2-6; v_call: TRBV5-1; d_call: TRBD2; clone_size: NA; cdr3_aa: CASSLTSGGSGANVLTF; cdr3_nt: TGCGCCAGCAGCCTGACTAGCGGGGGCTCTGGGGCCAACGTCCTGACTTTC
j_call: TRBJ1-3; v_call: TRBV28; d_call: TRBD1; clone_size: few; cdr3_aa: CASSITGTGTGNTIYF; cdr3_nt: TGTGCCAGCAGTATCACCGGGACAGGGACGGGAAACACCATATATTTT
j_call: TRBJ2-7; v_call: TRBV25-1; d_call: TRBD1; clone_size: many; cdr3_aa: CASSERDRAYEQYF; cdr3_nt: TGTGCCAGCAGTGAAAGGGACAGGGCCTACGAGCAGTACTTC
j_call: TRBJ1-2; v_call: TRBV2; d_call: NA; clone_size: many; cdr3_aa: CASSGQLFYGYTF; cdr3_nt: TGTGCCAGCAGTGGTCAGCTGTTCTATGGCTACACCTTC
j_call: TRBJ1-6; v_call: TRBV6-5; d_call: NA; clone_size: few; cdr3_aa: CASSYGSSLHF; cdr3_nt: TGTGCCAGCAGTTACGGCAGCTCCCTCCACTTT
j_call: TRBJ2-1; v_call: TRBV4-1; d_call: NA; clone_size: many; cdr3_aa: CASSQDGAGYNEQFF; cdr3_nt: TGCGCCAGCAGCCAAGATGGGGCAGGTTACAATGAGCAGTTCTTC
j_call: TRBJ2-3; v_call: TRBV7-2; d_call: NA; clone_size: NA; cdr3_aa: CASSLPADTQYF; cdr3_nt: TGTGCCAGCAGCTTACCCGCGGATACGCAGTATTTT